The 16 T cell receptor beta chains below were found in one sample sequenced in a study of shared clonotypes between healthy human individuals. The protocol was immunoSEQ multiplex PCR, while the TCRdb copy is restricted to in-frame clones and leaves out a portion. The sample has more than 600,000 clones, under 95% seen once. As defined, naive CD8 cells were CD45RO-negative and positively selected for CCR7, with terminally differentiated effector memory CD45RA+ cells excluded. Specimen: naive CD8+ T cells sorted from blood. All receptors come from a man aged 25-45 years in good health.

The V call is TRBV6-5, the J call TRBJ2-1; D is uncertain. The V gene's germline CDR1 is MNHEY and CDR2 SVGAGI. V gave up 10 bases and J gave up 1 base, with 11 bases separating them. The CDR3 length is 13 residues. CDR3 protein: CAMSINSYNEQFF. CDR3 coding DNA: TGTGCCATGTCTATAAATTCCTACAATGAGCAGTTCTTC.

The V gene is TRBV7-8, the J gene TRBJ2-7; 8 bases align to TRBD2. The V gene's germline CDR1 is SGHVS and CDR2 FQNEAQ. The CDR3 length is 15 residues. With V trimmed by 0 bases and J by 4 bases, 5 bases remained unmatched. Written as DNA, the CDR3 is TGTGCCAGCAGCTTAGCCGGTCGGGGGGGTTACGAGCAGTACTTC. This sequence encodes CASSLAGRGGYEQYF.

The chain carries TRBV9 and TRBJ2-4; maybe TRBD2 (5 bases). The CDR3 extends over 15 amino acids. Trimming stripped 0 bases from V and 6 bases from J, with 13 bases between. Germline V gene data show CDR1 as SGDLS and CDR2 as YYNGEE. CDR3 sequence (DNA): TGTGCCAGCAGCGTAGGGGCGGGCGACGGAAACATTCAGTACTTC. The encoded protein is CASSVGAGDGNIQYF. Variable domain in full (rest from reference TRBV9 and TRBJ2-4): DSGVTQTPKHLITATGQRVTLRCSPRSGDLSVYWYQQSLDQGLQFLIQYYNGEERAKGNILERFSAQQFPDLHSELNLSSLELGDSALYFCASSVGAGDGNIQYFGAGTRLSVL.

This clone was seen a single time. The chain recombines TRBV7-9 with TRBJ2-5; 8 positions match TRBD1. V gave up 5 bases and J gave up 2 bases; unmatched junction bases: 10. Germline V gene data show CDR1 as SEHNR and CDR2 as FQNEAQ (reference sequence). CDR3 length: 16 residues. The CDR3 coding sequence is TGTGCCAGCAGCCACGGGACAGGAATACCACAAGAGACCCAGTACTTC. Amino acids: CASSHGTGIPQETQYF.

The chain combines TRBV27 with TRBJ1-2; D is unresolved. In germline, CDR1 is MNHEY, CDR2 SMNVEV (reference sequence). V gave up 6 bases and J gave up 6 bases, with 14 bases separating them. CDR3 length: 13 amino acids. Written as DNA, the CDR3 is TGTGCCAGCAGCCCCGGGAGCGCCCATGGCTACACCTTC. This sequence encodes CASSPGSAHGYTF.

Only a few counts were recorded for this clone. A junction end diverges from the germline sequence, so it may reflect a read error. The chain is built from TRBV7-9 and TRBJ1-5; perhaps TRBD1 as D (6 bases). Germline CDR1 SEHNR, CDR2 FQNEAQ (reference sequence). The CDR3 runs 15 residues. The CDR3 coding sequence is TGTGCCAGCAGCTCTACAGGGAATAGCGATCAGCCCCAGCATTTT. This gives the protein CASSSTGNSDQPQHF.

The gene calls are TRBV29-1 and TRBJ2-7; D possibly uses TRBD1 or TRBD2 (5 bases each). The germline gives CDR1 SQVTM, CDR2 ANQGSEA. The CDR3 totals 15 residues. The V gene lost 7 bases and the J gene lost 2 bases, with 21 bases spanning the gap. CDR3 protein: CSADPPGTGPYEQYF. As DNA, the CDR3 is TGCAGCGCCGACCCTCCCGGGACGGGACCCTACGAGCAGTACTTC.

The CDR3 region is CASSLSSGKPQHF. The CDR3 DNA reads TGTGCCAGCAGTTTATCGTCAGGGAAGCCCCAGCATTTT. The chain couples TRBV27 to TRBJ1-5; tentatively, D is TRBD1 (5 bases). V lost 0 bases to trimming and J lost 8 bases, with 8 bases between them. This CDR3 is 13 amino acids long. Germline assignment: CDR1 MNHEY and CDR2 SMNVEV (reference sequence).

The chain employs TRBV27 and TRBJ2-7, with TRBD2 matching over 14 bases. After removal of 11 bases from V and 0 bases from J, the junction contained 12 bases not matched to a gene. The germline gives CDR1 MNHEY, CDR2 SMNVEV (reference sequence). The CDR3 sequence is 17 residues long. The CDR3 DNA follows: TGTGCCTCCAGAGGTGGAGGGACTAGCGGGGGCTCCTACGAGCAGTACTTC. It translates to CASRGGGTSGGSYEQYF.

The chain couples TRBV6-6 to TRBJ2-7; TRBD1 is a possible D gene (6 bases). V lost 2 bases, J lost 0 bases, and 11 bases lay in between. The germline V gene encodes CDR1 MNHNY and CDR2 SVGAGI (reference sequence). The CDR3 spans 15 residues. For the CDR3, the DNA is TGTGCCAGCAGTTACGGAACAGGGAGCTCCTACGAGCAGTACTTC. It is translated as CASSYGTGSSYEQYF.

The genes are TRBV28 and TRBJ2-1, with 14 bases lining up with TRBD2. The junction had 11 bases not matched to a gene; V was cut back by 8 bases and J by 2 bases. Germline values: CDR1 MDHEN, CDR2 SYDVKM. CDR3 length: 18 amino acids. The chain's CDR3 is CASYPGLAGVGPYNEQFF. Here the CDR3 DNA reads TGTGCCAGCTACCCGGGACTAGCGGGAGTAGGCCCCTACAATGAGCAGTTCTTC.

V is TRBV9 and J is TRBJ2-7; no reliable D call. The germline CDR1 and CDR2 sequences are SGDLS and YYNGEE. The CDR3 loop spans 15 amino acids. V lost 0 bases and J lost 3, with 13 bases in between. In nucleotides, the CDR3 is TGTGCCAGCAGCGTAGAGGCCCTGCCCCTCTACGAGCAGTACTTC. This sequence encodes CASSVEALPLYEQYF. Combining the CDR3 with reference TRBV9 and TRBJ2-7 gives the whole variable domain DSGVTQTPKHLITATGQRVTLRCSPRSGDLSVYWYQQSLDQGLQFLIQYYNGEERAKGNILERFSAQQFPDLHSELNLSSLELGDSALYFCASSVEALPLYEQYFGPGTRLTVT.

The rearrangement links TRBV7-9 to TRBJ2-2; TRBD1 matches at 9 bases. Looked up from germline, CDR1 is SEHNR and CDR2 is FQNEAQ (reference sequence). The V segment lost 5 bases and the J segment 5 bases; nucleotides outside the gene matches: 6. There are 15 residues in the CDR3. CDR3 loop: CASSVQDRGTGELFF. The CDR3 DNA follows: TGTGCCAGCAGCGTCCAGGACAGGGGTACCGGGGAGCTGTTTTTT. The variable domain in full, with the rest retrieved from reference TRBV7-9 and TRBJ2-2, is DTGVSQNPRHKITKRGQNVTFRCDPISEHNRLYWYRQTLGQGPEFLTYFQNEAQLEKSRLLSDRFSAERPKGSFSTLEIQRTEQGDSAMYLCASSVQDRGTGELFFGEGSRLTVL.

This chain connects TRBV7-9 to TRBJ2-7; weak D call: TRBD2 (6 bases). Trimming removed 0 bases at V and 1 base at J, with 7 bases between. The CDR3 spans 14 residues. The V gene's germline CDR1 is SEHNR and CDR2 FQNEAQ (reference sequence). The CDR3 DNA reads as TGTGCCAGCAGCTTAGCTGGGACTTCCTACGAGCAGTACTTC. Protein product: CASSLAGTSYEQYF.

DNA of the CDR3: TGTGCCAGCAGCCCTCGCGGGGGGGGGAGCGGCTACGAGCAGTACTTC. Translation gives CASSPRGGGSGYEQYF. The chain uses TRBV7-6 and TRBJ2-7; 9 bases agree with TRBD2. With 5 bases clipped from V and 3 bases from J, the junction kept 11 bases outside the gene matches. The CDR3 runs 16 residues. Per the germline V gene, CDR1 is SGHVS and CDR2 is FNYEAQ.

The chain uses TRBV6-6 and TRBJ2-1, with 8 bases identical to TRBD1. CDR1 and CDR2 (germline): MNHNY, SVGAGI (reference sequence). The CDR3 runs to 15 residues. The J segment lost 8 bases and the V segment lost 2 bases, leaving 8 bases of the junction unmatched. CDR3 DNA: TGTGCCAGCAGTTACGGGGTCTCAGGGGGCGATGAGCAGTTCTTC. It codes for CASSYGVSGGDEQFF.